The rows below give T cell receptor beta chains drawn from one sample of a study of cytomegalovirus exposure and HLA in healthy donors. The data were produced by immunoSEQ multiplex PCR, yet TCRdb's version contains in-frame clones alone and is incomplete. The table shows about 120,000 clones, with around three quarters occurring only once. Source material: PBMCs. The receptor source for this set is a man aged 30-40 years in good health and CMV-seropositive. Each CDR3 is given with its conserved first and last residue. Each record gives: J gene, D gene, clone size, V gene, CDR3 protein, CDR3 DNA. The D gene is left open where the match is weak. Clone size is not always given. Where it is, it says once, few, many or a class for expanded clones.

TRBJ1-1 - - TRBV19 CASTPGDTEAFF TGTGCCAGTACTCCAGGGGACACTGAAGCTTTCTTT
TRBJ1-4 - once TRBV10-3 CAISESGQNEKLFF TGTGCCATCAGTGAGTCGGGACAAAATGAAAAACTGTTTTTT
TRBJ2-3 - - TRBV7-2 CASSLGDHRAQYF TGTGCCAGCAGCTTAGGGGACCACAGGGCGCAGTATTTT
TRBJ2-5 TRBD2 - TRBV27 CASSLLSGDTQYF TGTGCCAGCAGTTTATTGAGCGGGGACACCCAGTACTTC
TRBJ2-1 TRBD2 few TRBV4-2 CASSQGPGGGVNEQFF TGTGCCAGCAGCCAAGGGCCGGGTGGGGGGGTAAATGAGCAGTTCTTC
TRBJ2-3 - few TRBV27 CASSSPYTDTQYF TGTGCCAGCAGTTCCCCGTACACAGATACGCAGTATTTT
TRBJ2-7 - - TRBV7-6 CASSSPGSYEQYF TGTGCCAGCAGTTCCCCCGGGTCCTACGAGCAGTACTTC
TRBJ2-3 TRBD2 - TRBV18 CASSPLAGGLDTQYF TGTGCCAGCTCACCTCTAGCGGGAGGATTAGATACGCAGTATTTT
TRBJ1-2 TRBD1 - TRBV9 CASSVAKAGGGYGYTF TGTGCCAGCAGCGTAGCTAAGGCAGGGGGCGGCTATGGCTACACCTTC
TRBJ2-1 TRBD2 - TRBV6-6 CASSYISGGNEQFF TGTGCCAGCAGTTACATCAGCGGGGGTAATGAGCAGTTCTTC
TRBJ1-3 - once TRBV6-5 CASIDSKGNTIYF TGTGCCAGCATCGACAGTAAGGGAAACACCATATATTTT
TRBJ1-1 TRBD1 - TRBV29-1 CSVALGTGRQAFF TGCAGCGTTGCGTTGGGGACAGGACGACAAGCTTTCTTT
TRBJ2-7 - - TRBV7-2 CASSLRSFRDYEQYF TGTGCCAGCAGCTTGAGGTCGTTCAGGGACTACGAGCAGTACTTC
TRBJ2-1 TRBD2 - TRBV27 CASEGTSGGGQFF TGTGCCAGCGAGGGGACTAGCGGGGGAGGGCAGTTCTTC
TRBJ1-2 - - TRBV4-1 CASSQDQWSRGRGYTF TGCGCCAGCAGCCAAGATCAATGGTCCAGGGGACGCGGCTACACCTTC
TRBJ2-3 TRBD2 - TRBV2 CASKGLAGVTDTQYF TGTGCCAGCAAGGGACTAGCGGGAGTCACAGATACGCAGTATTTT
TRBJ1-1 - few TRBV30 CAGHPGNTEAFF TGTGCCGGTCACCCGGGGAACACTGAAGCTTTCTTT
TRBJ2-7 - - TRBV7-2 CASSKQGHEQYF TGTGCCAGCAGCAAACAGGGACACGAGCAGTACTTC
TRBJ1-4 - - TRBV9 CASSFQGEKLFF TGTGCCAGCAGTTTTCAGGGTGAAAAACTGTTTTTT
TRBJ2-3 - - TRBV9 CASTVGGLADTQYF TGTGCCAGCACCGTGGGGGGGCTGGCAGATACGCAGTATTTT
TRBJ2-1 TRBD2 once TRBV7-8 CASSSPGLAVHEQFF TGTGCCAGCAGCTCTCCGGGACTAGCTGTCCATGAGCAGTTCTTC
TRBJ1-2 - - TRBV29-1 CSGFGYNYGYTF TGCAGCGGGTTCGGGTATAACTATGGCTACACCTTC
TRBJ2-1 TRBD2 - TRBV4-3 CASSQVAGGPYNEQFF TGCGCCAGCAGCCAGGTAGCGGGGGGCCCTTACAATGAGCAGTTCTTC